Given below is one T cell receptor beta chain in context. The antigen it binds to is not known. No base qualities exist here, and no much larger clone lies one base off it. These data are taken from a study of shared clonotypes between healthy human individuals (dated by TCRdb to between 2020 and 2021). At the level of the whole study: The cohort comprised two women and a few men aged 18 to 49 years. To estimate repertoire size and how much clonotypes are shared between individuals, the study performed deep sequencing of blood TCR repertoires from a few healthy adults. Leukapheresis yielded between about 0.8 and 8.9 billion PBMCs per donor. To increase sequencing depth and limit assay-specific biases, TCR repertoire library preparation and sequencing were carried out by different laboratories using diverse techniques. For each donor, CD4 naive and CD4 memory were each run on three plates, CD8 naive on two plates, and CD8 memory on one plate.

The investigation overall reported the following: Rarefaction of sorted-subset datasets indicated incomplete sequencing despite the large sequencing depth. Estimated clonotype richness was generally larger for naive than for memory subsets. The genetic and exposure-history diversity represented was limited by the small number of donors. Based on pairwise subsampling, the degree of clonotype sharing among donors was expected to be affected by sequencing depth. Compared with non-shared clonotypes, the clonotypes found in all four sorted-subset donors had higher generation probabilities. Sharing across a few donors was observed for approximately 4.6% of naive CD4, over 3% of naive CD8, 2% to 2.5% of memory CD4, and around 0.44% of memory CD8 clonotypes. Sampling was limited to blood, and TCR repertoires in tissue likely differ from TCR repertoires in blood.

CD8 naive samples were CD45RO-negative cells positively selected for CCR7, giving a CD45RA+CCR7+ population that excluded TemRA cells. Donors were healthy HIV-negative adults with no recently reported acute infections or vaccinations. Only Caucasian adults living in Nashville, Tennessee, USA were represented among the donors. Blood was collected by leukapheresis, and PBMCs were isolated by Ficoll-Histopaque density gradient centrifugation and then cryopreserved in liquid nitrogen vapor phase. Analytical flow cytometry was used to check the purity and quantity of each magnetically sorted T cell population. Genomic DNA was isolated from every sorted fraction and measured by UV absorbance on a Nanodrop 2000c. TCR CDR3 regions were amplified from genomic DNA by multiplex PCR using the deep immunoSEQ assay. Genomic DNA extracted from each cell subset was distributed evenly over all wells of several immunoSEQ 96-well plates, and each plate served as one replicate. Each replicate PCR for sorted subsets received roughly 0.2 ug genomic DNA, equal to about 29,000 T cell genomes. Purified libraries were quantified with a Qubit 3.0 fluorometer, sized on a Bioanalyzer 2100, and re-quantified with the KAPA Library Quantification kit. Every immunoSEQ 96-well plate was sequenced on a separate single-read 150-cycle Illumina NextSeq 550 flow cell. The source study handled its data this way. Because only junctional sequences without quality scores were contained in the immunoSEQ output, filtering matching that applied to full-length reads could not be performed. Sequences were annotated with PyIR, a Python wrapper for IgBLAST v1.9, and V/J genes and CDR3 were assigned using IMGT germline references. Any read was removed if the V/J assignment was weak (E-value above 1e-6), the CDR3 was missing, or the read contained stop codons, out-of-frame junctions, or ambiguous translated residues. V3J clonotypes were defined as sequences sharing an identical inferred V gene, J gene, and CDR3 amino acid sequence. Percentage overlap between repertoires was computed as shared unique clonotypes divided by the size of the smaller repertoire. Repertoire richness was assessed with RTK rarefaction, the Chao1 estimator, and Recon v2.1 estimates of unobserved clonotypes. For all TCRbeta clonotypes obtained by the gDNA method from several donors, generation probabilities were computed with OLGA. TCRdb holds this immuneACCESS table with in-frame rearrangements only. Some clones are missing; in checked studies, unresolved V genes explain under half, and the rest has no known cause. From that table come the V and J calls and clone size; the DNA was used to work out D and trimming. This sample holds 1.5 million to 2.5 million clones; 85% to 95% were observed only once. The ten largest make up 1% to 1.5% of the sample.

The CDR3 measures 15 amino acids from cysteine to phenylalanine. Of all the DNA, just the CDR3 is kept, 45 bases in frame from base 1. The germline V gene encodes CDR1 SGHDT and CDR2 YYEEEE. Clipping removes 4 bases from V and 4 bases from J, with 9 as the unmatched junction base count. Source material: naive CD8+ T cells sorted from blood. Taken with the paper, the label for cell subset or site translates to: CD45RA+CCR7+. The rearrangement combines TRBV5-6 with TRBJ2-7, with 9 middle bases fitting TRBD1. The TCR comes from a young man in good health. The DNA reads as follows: TGTGCCAGCAGCCCTCCGGCGGGACAGGGATACGAGCAGTACTTC. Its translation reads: CASSPPAGQGYEQYF.